Listed here are 11 T cell receptor beta chains from one sample, sequenced in a study of cytotoxic CD8 clonotypes in ibrutinib-treated CLL. Produced via immunoSEQ multiplex PCR; TCRdb's table is partial and in-frame only. The table lists 40,000 or so clones, about 70% of them singletons. Material: PBMCs, obtained at disease progression, from a patient treated with ibrutinib. The origin of the receptors is a human donor with chronic lymphocytic leukemia.

J is TRBJ1-6 and V is TRBV25-1; 8 nucleotides align to TRBD1. Losses at the gene ends were 7 bases for V and 8 bases for J; bases not matched to a gene: 10. This CDR3 is built from 15 residues. Germline V gene data show CDR1 as MGHDK and CDR2 as SYGVNS. CDR3 sequence reads: CASTENRGAHSPLHF. The CDR3 region has the DNA TGTGCCAGCACCGAAAACAGGGGGGCCCATTCACCCCTCCACTTT.

The CDR3 DNA reads as TGCGCCAGCAGCCCGAGACTAGTAGGGTACAATGAGCAGTTCTTC. It codes for CASSPRLVGYNEQFF. The V gene is TRBV4-1, the J gene TRBJ2-1, with D perhaps TRBD2 (6 bases). CDR1 is MGHRA, CDR2 YSYEKL, per germline. V was cut by 4 bases and J by 4 bases, with 14 bases left in between. The CDR3 loop spans 15 amino acids.

This clone was recorded once. The chain has TRBV10-3 and TRBJ1-5; D ambiguous. V lost 8 bases and J 3 bases, leaving 11 bases between the germline ends. The CDR3 extends over 13 amino acids. The germline V gene encodes CDR1 ENHRY and CDR2 SYGVKD. CDR3 region: CAIRADLNQPQHF. Written as DNA, the CDR3 is TGTGCCATCCGGGCAGACCTCAATCAGCCCCAGCATTTT.

This clone has just one count. J is TRBJ1-2 and V is TRBV6-1; 7 bases align to TRBD1. With 8 bases clipped from V and 6 bases from J, the junction kept 15 bases outside the gene matches. Germline CDR1 reads MNHNS; CDR2 reads SASEGT. The CDR3 consists of 15 residues. The CDR3 DNA is TGTGCCAGCGGTCCAGGGGGGGCTGGGGTTGATGGCTACACCTTC. Translation: CASGPGGAGVDGYTF.

The chain joins TRBV28 to TRBJ2-1; no reliable D call. Between the trimmed V and J ends, which lost 2 bases and 9 bases, there was a span of 5 bases. Germline assignment: CDR1 MDHEN and CDR2 SYDVKM. CDR3 length: 11 amino acids. For the CDR3, the DNA is TGTGCCAGCAGTTTAACTCTTGAGCAGTTCTTC. This sequence encodes CASSLTLEQFF.

The chain carries TRBV28 and TRBJ1-1; 12 positions match TRBD1. The trim removed 7 bases at V and 4 bases at J, leaving 4 bases unmatched. The CDR3 has 14 residues. Germline-derived CDR1 and CDR2 are MDHEN and SYDVKM. The CDR3 is CASNSGQGATEAFF. CDR3 DNA sequence: TGTGCCAGCAACTCGGGACAGGGGGCCACTGAAGCTTTCTTT.

This clone showed up just a few times. The V gene is TRBV30, the J gene TRBJ1-1; D gene ambiguous. The V gene's germline CDR1 is GTSNPN and CDR2 SVGIG (reference sequence). The CDR3 is 11 amino acids. V lost 0 bases and J lost 3, with 2 bases in between. The CDR3 DNA reads as TGTGCCTGGAGTGTACACACTGAAGCTTTCTTT. Protein: CAWSVHTEAFF.

V usage is TRBV7-6 and J usage is TRBJ2-1; a weak D match, TRBD2 (6 bases). The V gene lost 1 base and the J gene lost 10 bases, with 14 bases spanning the gap. CDR1 is SGHVS, CDR2 FNYEAQ, per germline. This CDR3 comprises 14 residues. The CDR3 DNA reads TGTGCCAGCAGCTTAGGGGCGGGAAATATGGAGCAGTTCTTC. It specifies CASSLGAGNMEQFF.

V is TRBV7-3 and J is TRBJ2-6; a possible D gene is TRBD2 (6 bases). The CDR3 is 17 residues long. With 5 bases removed from V and 0 bases from J, the gap between germline ends came to 14 bases. Per the germline V gene, CDR1 is SGHTA and CDR2 is FQGTGA. The CDR3 DNA follows: TGTGCCAGCAGCCGGAGGGGATGGAGCTCTGGGGCCAACGTCCTGACTTTC. This codes for CASSRRGWSSGANVLTF.

The chain employs TRBV6-5 and TRBJ2-7; the match to TRBD1 covers 9 bases. This CDR3 comprises 13 residues. The ends lost 6 bases at V and 2 bases at J; junction bases unmatched: 2. From germline, CDR1 is MNHEY and CDR2 SVGAGI. The CDR3 DNA sequence: TGTGCCAGCAGGGGACAGGGCCCCTACGAGCAGTACTTC. Amino acid sequence: CASRGQGPYEQYF.

This clone was counted between two and nine times. The rearrangement uses TRBV30 and TRBJ1-5; TRBD1 might be the D (5 bases). From germline, CDR1 is GTSNPN and CDR2 SVGIG (reference sequence). The CDR3 is 13 amino acids. The V end was cut by 1 base, the J end by 5 bases, with 9 bases between. As DNA, the CDR3 is TGTGCCTGGAGTGGTGGAGGGGATCAGCCCCAGCATTTT. Translated, it gives CAWSGGGDQPQHF.